This T cell receptor beta chain was found in a study of tumor-infiltrating lymphocytes in primary liver carcinoma. Without any cell sorting, roughly 20-32 mg of bulk tissue yielded co-extracted RNA and DNA. Patients had primary liver carcinoma treated by surgical resection. There were five separate regions sampled from each tumor. This CDR3 region has 14 residues. Germline-derived CDR1 and CDR2 are SGHRS and YFSETQ. The authors made TCR beta cDNA from 500 to 600 ng total RNA with a constant-region primer. It was through three nested multiplex PCR rounds of slightly modified ARM-PCR that TCR beta libraries arose. In the first two PCR rounds, TRBV1-TRBV30 forward primers were paired with a C-beta reverse primer, and each round lasted 10 cycles. From the multiplex PCR reads, TCRdb called clonotypes with MiXCR, one entry per CDR3 protein. The table lists around 70,000 distinct CDR3 sequences, 60% to 80% of them singletons.

On this clonotype: As yet, its antigen is unknown. A single base separates this from a much larger clone, so it may be a read error.

Whole-study results and caveats: Roughly 7.5-25% of top clones, and no more, occurred in all five tumor regions.

The rearrangement links TRBV5-1 to TRBJ1-1; a possible D gene is TRBD1 (6 bases). This TCR derives from a middle-aged man with primary liver carcinoma and hepatitis B virus infection. Sequenced: liver tumor tissue from sampling region 4. Described subset: tumor region T4, right-lateral pole. The CDR3 sequence: CASSGGQLKTEAFF. The DNA for the CDR3 is TGCGCCAGCAGCGGGGGACAACTGAAGACTGAAGCTTTCTTT. Full variable domain (outside the CDR3, taken from reference TRBV5-1 and TRBJ1-1): KAGVTQTPRYLIKTRGQQVTLSCSPISGHRSVSWYQQTPGQGLQFLFEYFSETQRNKGNFPGRFSGRQFSNSRSEMNVSTLELGDSALYLCASSGGQLKTEAFFGQGTRLTVV.